The 13 T cell receptor beta chains listed next were all sequenced from one sample in a study of cytomegalovirus exposure and HLA in healthy donors. Primers included in the PCR were 60 Vbeta and 13 Jbeta primers. TCRdb's table, derived via immunoSEQ multiplex PCR, lists solely in-frame clones and lacks some. The sample includes roughly 100,000 clones, roughly 67% seen only once; the top ten take roughly 21%. The source material was PBMCs. Receptor source: a woman aged 50 to 60 in good health and CMV-seropositive.

The CDR3 protein is CASSATGSGNTIYF. The CDR3 DNA reads TGTGCCAGCAGCGCTACAGGTTCTGGAAACACCATATATTTT. J is TRBJ1-3 and V is TRBV7-9; tentative D call: TRBD1 (5 bases). This CDR3 spans 14 amino acids. Germline CDR1 reads SEHNR; CDR2 reads FQNEAQ (reference sequence). Trimming removed 5 bases from V and 1 base from J, with 9 bases in between.

CDR3 residues: CASSPNRVRDYGYTF. The CDR3 DNA reads TGTGCCAGCAGCCCGAACAGGGTAAGGGACTATGGCTACACCTTC. The rearrangement joins TRBV9 to TRBJ1-2, with a weak D call TRBD1 (6 bases). Germline V gene lookup returns CDR1 SGDLS and CDR2 YYNGEE. With 4 bases removed from V and 3 bases from J, the gap between germline ends came to 16 bases. This CDR3 comprises 15 residues.

This clone was observed once. This chain links TRBV29-1 with TRBJ1-2; D unresolved. The V gene lost 4 bases and the J gene lost 0 bases, with 9 bases spanning the gap. The CDR3 has 13 amino acids. Germline CDR1 reads SQVTM; CDR2 reads ANQGSEA. This chain's CDR3 is CSVGAETNYGYTF. Here the CDR3 DNA reads TGCAGCGTTGGGGCAGAAACTAACTATGGCTACACCTTC.

V gene TRBV28 combines with J gene TRBJ1-2; TRBD1 matches 8 bases. The CDR3 is 14 amino acids. The germline gives CDR1 MDHEN, CDR2 SYDVKM. With V trimmed by 5 bases and J by 2 bases, 4 bases remained unmatched. The CDR3 here is CASSAGGANYGYTF. CDR3 in DNA: TGTGCCAGCAGTGCAGGGGGCGCCAACTATGGCTACACCTTC.

The chain has TRBV19 and TRBJ1-5, with D maybe TRBD1 (5 bases). The germline CDR1 and CDR2 sequences are LNHDA and SQIVND (reference sequence). V lost 6 bases to trimming and J lost 3 bases, with 12 bases between them. The CDR3 loop spans 14 amino acids. CDR3 region: CASRPQELNQPQHF. CDR3 nucleotides: TGTGCCAGTAGACCACAGGAGCTCAATCAGCCCCAGCATTTT.

In this sample, this clone turned up once. The rearrangement links TRBV6-5 to TRBJ2-7; 9 bases match TRBD2. This CDR3 is built from 15 residues. J lost 5 bases, V lost 0 bases, and 5 bases had no gene match. Germline CDR1 is MNHEY and CDR2 is SVGAGI. This CDR3 is CASSYSPGTSNEQYF. The CDR3 coding sequence is TGTGCCAGCAGTTACTCCCCCGGGACTAGCAACGAGCAGTACTTC.

This clone was observed a handful of times. The chain joins TRBV9 to TRBJ1-2, with 8 bases matching TRBD1. Trimming at V came to 0 bases and at J to 8 bases, leaving 9 bases not matched to a gene. Germline V gives CDR1 SGDLS, CDR2 YYNGEE. The CDR3 covers 15 residues. CDR3 loop: CASSVEPTGAGGYTF. The CDR3 coding sequence is TGTGCCAGCAGCGTAGAACCGACAGGGGCGGGCGGCTACACCTTC.

The chain couples TRBV6-1 to TRBJ1-1; 8 nucleotides align to TRBD1. Per germline, CDR1 MNHNS and CDR2 SASEGT. CDR3 length equals 14 residues. V gave up 3 bases and J gave up 2 bases; unmatched junction bases: 2. CDR3 in DNA: TGTGCCAGCAGTGACGACAGGGGTAACACTGAAGCTTTCTTT. This gives the protein CASSDDRGNTEAFF.

There are a few counts of this clone. The rearrangement joins TRBV5-6 to TRBJ1-6; D is ambiguous. The ends were cut back, 0 bases at V and 9 bases at J, with 10 bases in the middle. Germline V gene sequence: CDR1 SGHDT, CDR2 YYEEEE. This CDR3 has 14 residues. The CDR3 sequence: CASSLEAGSSPLHF. The DNA of the CDR3 is TGTGCCAGCAGCTTGGAGGCAGGCTCTTCACCCCTCCACTTT.

This clone occurred a few times. The rearrangement joins TRBV28 to TRBJ1-2, with D unclear. With 2 bases removed from V and 10 bases from J, the gap between germline ends came to 11 bases. This CDR3 has 12 amino acids. CDR1 and CDR2 from the germline V gene are MDHEN and SYDVKM. The CDR3 region has the DNA TGTGCCAGCAGTTTAAACGTACGGGACTACACCTTC. It yields the protein CASSLNVRDYTF.

The chain uses TRBV5-1 and TRBJ2-2; 7 nucleotides line up with TRBD1. The V gene end was trimmed by 3 bases and the J gene end by 0 bases; junction bases not matched to a gene: 5. The CDR3 extends over 16 amino acids. The V gene's germline CDR1 is SGHRS and CDR2 YFSETQ. The CDR3 spells CASSSAGTANTGELFF. The CDR3 DNA reads as TGCGCCAGCAGCTCAGCCGGGACAGCGAACACCGGGGAGCTGTTTTTT.

The chain is built from TRBV7-8 and TRBJ1-5; D is unclear. Germline V lookup: CDR1 SGHVS, CDR2 FQNEAQ. The CDR3 totals 13 residues. With 1 base removed from V and 7 bases from J, the gap between germline ends came to 8 bases. The DNA for the CDR3 is TGTGCCAGCAGCTTAGGGTCCGGGCAGCCCCAGCATTTT. Protein product: CASSLGSGQPQHF.

V and J are TRBV2 and TRBJ2-3, with D unresolved. This CDR3 is 11 amino acids long. Deletions cut 7 bases from V and 5 bases from J, with 7 bases between. The germline gives CDR1 SNHLY, CDR2 FYNNEI. The CDR3: CASKARDTQYF. The CDR3 DNA follows: TGTGCCAGCAAAGCGCGAGATACGCAGTATTTT.